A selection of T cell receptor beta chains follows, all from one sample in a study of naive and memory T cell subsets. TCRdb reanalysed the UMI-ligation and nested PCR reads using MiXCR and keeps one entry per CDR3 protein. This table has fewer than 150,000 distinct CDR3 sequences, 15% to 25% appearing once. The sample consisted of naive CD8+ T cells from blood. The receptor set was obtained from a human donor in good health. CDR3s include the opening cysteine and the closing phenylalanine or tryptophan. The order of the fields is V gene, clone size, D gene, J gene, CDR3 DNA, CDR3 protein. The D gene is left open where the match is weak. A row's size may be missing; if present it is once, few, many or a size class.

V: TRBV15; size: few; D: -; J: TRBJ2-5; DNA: TGTGCCACCAGCGAGCACCGGGACTTACAAGAGACCCAGTACTTC; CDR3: CATSEHRDLQETQYF
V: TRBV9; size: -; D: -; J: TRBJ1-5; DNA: TGTGCCAGCAGCGTAGGGGTTAGTCAGCCCCAGCATTTT; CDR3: CASSVGVSQPQHF
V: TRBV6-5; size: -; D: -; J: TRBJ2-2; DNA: TGTGCCAGCAGTTCGGACGTCCCCGGTGGGACCGGGGAGCTGTTTTTT; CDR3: CASSSDVPGGTGELFF
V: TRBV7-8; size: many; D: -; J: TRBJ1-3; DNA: TGTGCCAGCAGCTTGGAACGGGCAGGGTCCATCTCGGGCTCTGGAAACACCATATATTTT; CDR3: CASSLERAGSISGSGNTIYF
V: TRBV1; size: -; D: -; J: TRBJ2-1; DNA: TGCACCAGCAGCCCCCTGACGGGGGTTTACAATGAGCAGTTCTTC; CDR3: CTSSPLTGVYNEQFF
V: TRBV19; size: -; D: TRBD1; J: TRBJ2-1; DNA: TGTGCCAGTAGTATCACGGACAGGGTCGCGCCGGGCAATGAGCAGTTCTTC; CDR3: CASSITDRVAPGNEQFF
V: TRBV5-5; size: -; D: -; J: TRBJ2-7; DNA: TGTGCCAGCAGCTCGTCGACAGGTATCTACGAGCAGTACTTC; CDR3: CASSSSTGIYEQYF
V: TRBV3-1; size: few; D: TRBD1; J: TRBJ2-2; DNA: TGTGCCAGCAGCCAAGGGACAGGGGAATACACCGGGGAGCTGTTTTTT; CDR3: CASSQGTGEYTGELFF
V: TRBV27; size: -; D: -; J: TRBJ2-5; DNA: TGTGCCAGCAGTTTAATCGGGAGCCAAGAGACCCAGTACTTC; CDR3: CASSLIGSQETQYF
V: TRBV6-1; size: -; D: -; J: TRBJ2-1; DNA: TGTGCCAGCGGGGGGACGGGACCAGACAATGAGCAGTTCTTC; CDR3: CASGGTGPDNEQFF
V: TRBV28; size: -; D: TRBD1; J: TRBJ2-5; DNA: TGTGCCAGCAGCTTGACAGGGGAACAAGAGACCCAGTACTTC; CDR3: CASSLTGEQETQYF
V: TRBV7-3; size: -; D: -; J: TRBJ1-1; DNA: TGTGCCAGCAGCATGAATACGGACAGAATCCTGAACACTGAAGCTTTCTTT; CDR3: CASSMNTDRILNTEAFF
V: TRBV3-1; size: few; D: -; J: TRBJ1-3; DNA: TGTGCCAGCAGCCAAGTTGCAAGCTCTGGAAACACCATATATTTT; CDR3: CASSQVASSGNTIYF
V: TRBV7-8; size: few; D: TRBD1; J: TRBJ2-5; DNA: TGTGCCAGCAGCTGGGACAGCCAAGAGACCCAGTACTTC; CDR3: CASSWDSQETQYF
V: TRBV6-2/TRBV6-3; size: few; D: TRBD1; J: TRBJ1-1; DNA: TGTGCCAGCAGTTCCGGGACAGGGGGTTTTGAAGCTTTCTTT; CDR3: CASSSGTGGFEAFF
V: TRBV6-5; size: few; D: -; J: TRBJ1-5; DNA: TGTGCCAGCAGTAGGGGGACGCGCCAGCCCCAGCATTTT; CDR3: CASSRGTRQPQHF
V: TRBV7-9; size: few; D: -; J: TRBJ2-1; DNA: TGTGCCAGCAGCCACCCCCGGCAGGCCGATGAGCAGTTCTTC; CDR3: CASSHPRQADEQFF
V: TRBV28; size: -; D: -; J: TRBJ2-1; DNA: TGTGCCAGCAGTTTAAATAGCCATGAGCAGTTCTTC; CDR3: CASSLNSHEQFF
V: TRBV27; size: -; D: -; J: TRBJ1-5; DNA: TGTGCCAGCAGTTTATATTTCGGGGCAGGACGTCAGCCCCAGCATTTT; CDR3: CASSLYFGAGRQPQHF
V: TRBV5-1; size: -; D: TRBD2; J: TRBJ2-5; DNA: TGCGCCAGCAGAATGGGAGGGAAAGAGACCCAGTACTTC; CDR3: CASRMGGKETQYF
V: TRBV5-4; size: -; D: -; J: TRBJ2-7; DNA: TGTGCCAGCAGCTTGGGGGTCACAGGGTACTACGAGCAGTACTTC; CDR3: CASSLGVTGYYEQYF
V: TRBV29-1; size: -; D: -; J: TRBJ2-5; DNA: TGCAGCGTTGAAGGGACGCCGTGGGAGACCCAGTACTTC; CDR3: CSVEGTPWETQYF
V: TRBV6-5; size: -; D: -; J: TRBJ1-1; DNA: TGTGCCAGCAGTTACTCGGGGGGGTGGAGGAACACTGAAGCTTTCTTT; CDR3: CASSYSGGWRNTEAFF
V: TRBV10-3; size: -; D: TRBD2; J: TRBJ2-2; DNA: TGTGCCATCAGTGAGTCTAGCGGGAGCTACACCGGGGAGCTGTTTTTT; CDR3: CAISESSGSYTGELFF
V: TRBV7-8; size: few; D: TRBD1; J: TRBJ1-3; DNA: TGTGCCAGCAGCTTAGGAGCCGCGACAGGGGAGGATTTT; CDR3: CASSLGAATGEDF
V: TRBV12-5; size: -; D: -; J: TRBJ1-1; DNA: TGTGCTAGTGGATCCCGACAAGACACTGAAGCTTTCTTT; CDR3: CASGSRQDTEAFF
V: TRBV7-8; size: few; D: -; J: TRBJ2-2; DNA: TGTGCCAGCAGCTGGACGGACTCATACACCGGGGAGCTGTTTTTT; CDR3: CASSWTDSYTGELFF
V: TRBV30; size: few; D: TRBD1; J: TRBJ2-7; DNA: TGTGCCTGGAGTGTACCGGGACAGGGGGCCTACGAGCAGTACTTC; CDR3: CAWSVPGQGAYEQYF
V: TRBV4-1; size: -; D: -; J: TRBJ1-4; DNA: TGCGCCAGCAGCCCGGAGTTCGCAACTAATGAAAAACTGTTTTTT; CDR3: CASSPEFATNEKLFF
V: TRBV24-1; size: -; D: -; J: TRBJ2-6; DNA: TGTGCCACCAGTCCATCAGCTGGGGCCAACGTCCTGACTTTC; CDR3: CATSPSAGANVLTF
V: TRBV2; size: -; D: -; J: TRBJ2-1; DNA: TGTGCCAGCATTGGGAGACTTTACAATGAGCAGTTCTTC; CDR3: CASIGRLYNEQFF
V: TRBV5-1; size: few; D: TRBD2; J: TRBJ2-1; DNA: TGCGCCAGCAGCTTGGCTAGCGGAATCTACAATGAGCAGTTCTTC; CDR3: CASSLASGIYNEQFF
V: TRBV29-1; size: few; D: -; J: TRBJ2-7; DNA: TGCAGCGCCTGTTCGGGGGCGGACTACGAGCAGTACTTC; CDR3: CSACSGADYEQYF
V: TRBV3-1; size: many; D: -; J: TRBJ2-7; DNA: TGTGCCAGCAGCCAAGGGGATCCCTACGAGCAGTACTTC; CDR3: CASSQGDPYEQYF
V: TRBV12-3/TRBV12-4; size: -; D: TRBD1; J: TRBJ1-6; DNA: TGTGCCAGCAGGTCGGGACAGTATAATTCACCCCTCCACTTT; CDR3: CASRSGQYNSPLHF
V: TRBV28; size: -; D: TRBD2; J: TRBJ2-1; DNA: TGTGCCAGCAGGGCTTTAGCGGGAGCTTCCTACAATGAGCAGTTCTTC; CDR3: CASRALAGASYNEQFF
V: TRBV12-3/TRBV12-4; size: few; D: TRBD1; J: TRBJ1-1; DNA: TGTGCCAGCAGTTTTTACAGGGGTACTGAAGCTTTCTTT; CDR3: CASSFYRGTEAFF
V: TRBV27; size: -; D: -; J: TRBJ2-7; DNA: TGTGCCAGCAGTTCGGAACTGGCCTCCTACGAGCAGTACTTC; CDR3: CASSSELASYEQYF
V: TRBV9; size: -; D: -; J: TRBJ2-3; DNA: TGTGCCAGCAGCTCTCCCTCCGGGAGTGTCAGCACAGATACGCAGTATTTT; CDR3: CASSSPSGSVSTDTQYF
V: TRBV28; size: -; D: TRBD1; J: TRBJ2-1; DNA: TGTGCCAGCAGTTTAGGGACAGGGTCATGGAATGAGCAGTTCTTC; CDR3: CASSLGTGSWNEQFF
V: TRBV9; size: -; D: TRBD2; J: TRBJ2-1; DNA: TGTGCCAGCAGCGTCAGACTAGCGGGAGGGCCATCCTACAATGAGCAGTTCTTC; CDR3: CASSVRLAGGPSYNEQFF
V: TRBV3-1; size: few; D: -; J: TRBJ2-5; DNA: TGTGCCAGCAGCCGGGTAGGGGAAGAGACCCAGTACTTC; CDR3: CASSRVGEETQYF
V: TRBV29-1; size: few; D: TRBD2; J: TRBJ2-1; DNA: TGCAGCGTTGAAGGGGGACTAGTTTATGAGCAGTTCTTC; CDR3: CSVEGGLVYEQFF
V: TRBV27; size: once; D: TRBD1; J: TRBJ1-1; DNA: TGTGCCAGCGTGACAGGGTTTGAAGCTTTCTTT; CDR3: CASVTGFEAFF
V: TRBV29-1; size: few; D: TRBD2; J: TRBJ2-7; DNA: TGCAGCGTTGAAGGAGCGGGAGGGCCTTACGAGCAGTACTTC; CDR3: CSVEGAGGPYEQYF
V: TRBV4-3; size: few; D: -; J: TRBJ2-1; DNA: TGCGCCAGCAGCCAACTGGACGGCAGCTCCTACAATGAGCAGTTCTTC; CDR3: CASSQLDGSSYNEQFF
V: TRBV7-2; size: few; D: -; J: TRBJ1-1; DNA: TGTGCCAGCAGCTTGGGGAACCTGGTACTCGAGAACACTGAAGCTTTCTTT; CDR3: CASSLGNLVLENTEAFF
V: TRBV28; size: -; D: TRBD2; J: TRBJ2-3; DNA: TGTGCCAGCAGTTCCACTACCGACCCCGGGGGGTCAGATACGCAGTATTTT; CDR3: CASSSTTDPGGSDTQYF
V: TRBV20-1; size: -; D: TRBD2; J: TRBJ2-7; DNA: TGCAGTGCTTCGCGGGCGATTCTAGCGGGAGATAGGGAGCAGTACTTC; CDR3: CSASRAILAGDREQYF
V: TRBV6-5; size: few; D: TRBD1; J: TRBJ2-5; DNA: TGTGCCATCGGGACAGCTACCCAAGAGACCCAGTACTTC; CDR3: CAIGTATQETQYF
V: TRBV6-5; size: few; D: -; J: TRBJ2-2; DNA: TGTGCCAGCAGTTACTCAGGGACGGCGAACACCGGGGAGCTGTTTTTT; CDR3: CASSYSGTANTGELFF
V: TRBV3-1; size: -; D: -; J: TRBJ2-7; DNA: TGTGCCAGCAGCCACGGGGCGCCCTACGAGCAGTACTTC; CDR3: CASSHGAPYEQYF
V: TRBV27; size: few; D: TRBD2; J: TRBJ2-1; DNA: TGTGCCAGCACTAGCGGGAGGGCCTACAATGAGCAGTTCTTC; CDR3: CASTSGRAYNEQFF
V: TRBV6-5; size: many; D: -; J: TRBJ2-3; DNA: TGTGCCAGCAGTTACTCGACTCTGGGGGACCCCACAGATACGCAGTATTTT; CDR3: CASSYSTLGDPTDTQYF